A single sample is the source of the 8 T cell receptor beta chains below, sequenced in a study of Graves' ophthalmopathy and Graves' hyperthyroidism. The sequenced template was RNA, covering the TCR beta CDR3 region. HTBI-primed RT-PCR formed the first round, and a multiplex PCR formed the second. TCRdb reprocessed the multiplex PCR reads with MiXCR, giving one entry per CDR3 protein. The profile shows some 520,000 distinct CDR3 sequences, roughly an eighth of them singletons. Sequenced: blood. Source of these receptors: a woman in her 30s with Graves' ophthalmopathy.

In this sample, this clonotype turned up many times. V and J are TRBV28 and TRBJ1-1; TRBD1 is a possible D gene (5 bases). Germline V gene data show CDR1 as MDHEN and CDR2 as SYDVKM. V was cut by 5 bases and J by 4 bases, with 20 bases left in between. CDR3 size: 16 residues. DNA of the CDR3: TGTGCCAGCAGTCTACCTAAAATGGGAGGGGTCACTGAAGCTTTCTTT. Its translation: CASSLPKMGGVTEAFF. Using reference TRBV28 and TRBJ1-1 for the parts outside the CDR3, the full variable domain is DVKVTQSSRYLVKRTGEKVFLECVQDMDHENMFWYRQDPGLGLRLIYFSYDVKMKEKGDIPEGYSVSREKKERFSLILESASTNQTSMYLCASSLPKMGGVTEAFFGQGTRLTVV.

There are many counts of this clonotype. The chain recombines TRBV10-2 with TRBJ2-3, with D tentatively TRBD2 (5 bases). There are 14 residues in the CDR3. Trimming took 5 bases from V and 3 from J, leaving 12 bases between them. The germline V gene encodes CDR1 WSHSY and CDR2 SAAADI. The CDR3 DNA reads TGCGCCAGCAGTCACAACCCGGGGACAGATACGCAGTATTTT. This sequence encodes CASSHNPGTDTQYF.

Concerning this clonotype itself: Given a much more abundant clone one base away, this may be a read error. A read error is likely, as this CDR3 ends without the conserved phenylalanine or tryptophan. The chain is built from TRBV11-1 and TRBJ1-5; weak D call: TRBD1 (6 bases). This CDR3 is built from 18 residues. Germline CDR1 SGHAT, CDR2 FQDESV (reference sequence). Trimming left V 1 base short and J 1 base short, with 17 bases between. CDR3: CASSLGKLGQTSNQPQHL. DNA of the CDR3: TGTGCCAGCAGCTTAGGCAAACTGGGACAAACCAGCAATCAGCCCCAGCATTTG.

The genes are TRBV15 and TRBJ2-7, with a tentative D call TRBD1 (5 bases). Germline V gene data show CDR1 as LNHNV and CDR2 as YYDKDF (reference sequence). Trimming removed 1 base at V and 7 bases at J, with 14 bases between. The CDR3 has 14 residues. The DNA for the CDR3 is TGTGCCACCAGCAGAGTTGTGGGGCGCCAGGAGCAGTACTTC. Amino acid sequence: CATSRVVGRQEQYF.

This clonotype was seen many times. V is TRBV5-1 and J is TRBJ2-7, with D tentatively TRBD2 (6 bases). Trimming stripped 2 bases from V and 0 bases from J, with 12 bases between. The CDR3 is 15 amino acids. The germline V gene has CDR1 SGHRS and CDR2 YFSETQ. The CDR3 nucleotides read TGCGCCAGCAGCTTTCCGGGAGCGAGCTCCTACGAGCAGTACTTC. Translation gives CASSFPGASSYEQYF.

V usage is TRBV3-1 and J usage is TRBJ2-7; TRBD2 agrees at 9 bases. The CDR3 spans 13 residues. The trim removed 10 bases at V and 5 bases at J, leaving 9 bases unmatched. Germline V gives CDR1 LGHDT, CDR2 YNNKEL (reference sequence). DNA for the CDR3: TGTGCCACGACCGGGACTAGCCTCAACGAGCAGTACTTC. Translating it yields CATTGTSLNEQYF.

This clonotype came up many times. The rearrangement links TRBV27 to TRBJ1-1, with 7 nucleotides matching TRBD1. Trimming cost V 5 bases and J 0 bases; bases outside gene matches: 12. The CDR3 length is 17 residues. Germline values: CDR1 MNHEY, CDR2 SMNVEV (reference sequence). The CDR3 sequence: CASSPRQGRTMNTEAFF. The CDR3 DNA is TGTGCCAGCAGTCCCCGACAGGGTCGAACCATGAACACTGAAGCTTTCTTT.

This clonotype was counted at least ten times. CDR3 amino acids: CATSDPNQPQHF. DNA for the CDR3: TGTGCCACCAGTGACCCCAATCAGCCCCAGCATTTT. V usage is TRBV24-1 and J usage is TRBJ1-5; no definite D call. V lost 4 bases and J 3 bases, leaving 3 bases between the germline ends. CDR1 is KGHDR, CDR2 SFDVKD, per germline. There are 12 residues in the CDR3.